This paragraph reports one T cell receptor beta chain. Only a few counts were recorded for this clonotype. The antigen this receptor binds is unknown. Base qualities are not provided; no much larger clone lies one nucleotide away. The data were taken from a study of human T cells and chemical hapten exposure (dated by TCRdb to about 2021). In the study overall: For sensitization, 2% DPC in acetone was applied to a roughly 2 cm by roughly 2 cm area of upper inner arm skin. Weekly therapeutic DPC doses were additionally applied to the scalp of patients throughout the roughly 25-week study period. Patient blood was sampled pre-sensitization (week 0) and at 2, 6 and about 24 weeks after DPC sensitization. Patch testing was performed on the upper back with Finn chambers containing 0.01% DPC, and the patch tests were scored after 6 days according to International Contact Dermatitis Research Group standards. Libraries were pooled for sequencing, and variation in per-sample TCR yields was attributed mainly to small differences in library volumes within the pool. The mostly female patient cohort included alopecia areata with under or over 50% scalp involvement, alopecia totalis and alopecia universalis. For TCR sequencing, blood came from 25 to 35 alopecia patients at anywhere from one to four time points (pre-sensitization, 2, 6 and 24 weeks). In alopecia patients, the study followed how the peripheral blood TCR repertoire changed in vivo over primary and secondary sensitization to diphenylcyclopropenone (DPC), a hapten.

Based on the germline V gene, the CDR1 and CDR2 sequences are MDHEN and SYDVKM. The CDR3 sequence holds 15 residues, the cysteine and phenylalanine included. Only the CDR3 DNA is retained, 45 bases long and in frame from the first base. V drops 2 bases and J drops 4 bases, leaving 12 bases in between. This sample's time point label indicates: patch test 2, 6 weeks after DPC sensitization. This sample's treatment or condition label indicates: therapeutic diphenylcyclopropenone sensitization with weekly scalp DPC. Blood at each patch-test visit was drawn before the patch test was applied. Eligible patients were aged 18 to 70, diagnosed with alopecia, deemed suitable for DPC therapy, and excluded if pregnant. Unfractionated whole blood was collected in Tempus Blood RNA tubes, and total RNA was extracted from that blood. Points the paper makes about the study in general: Patch test score was positively correlated with the number of PT1 expanded TCRs, with significance at thresholds 8, 16 and 32 but not at 4. After repeated subsampling, changes were observed in the strength of the expansion versus patch-test correlation and in the threshold at which the correlation became significant. DPC sensitization did not change how many TCRs were above 1 in 1000 frequency, and no evidence was found of alterations in global repertoire structure. Because every patient had alopecia, a presumed autoimmune disease, the patients' immune response might differ from that of healthy individuals. Expanded TCRs formed significantly more large CDR3 similarity clusters than pre-sensitization or healthy control sets, consistent with antigen-driven responses.

Library construction relied on RACE. Sequencing instrument: NextSeq 500. During library preparation, unique molecular identifiers were attached to individual cDNA molecules so that TCRs could be counted quantitatively and reproducibly. For every blood RNA sample, sequencing covered both the TCR alpha and TCR beta chains. The original pipeline was this. Samples had a median of roughly 100,000 TCRs, with a range from about 23,224 to 750,000. V, J and CDR3 annotation of the TCR reads was carried out using the Decombinator software suite. Every sample was subsampled to the same number of TCRs (28,000) for the PS versus PT1 abundance plots. TCRs were defined as expanded if absent before sensitization and observed at least eight times at the 2-week time point. TCRdb reworked the public reads: Q25 trimming with fastp, MiXCR clone assembly, productive beta chains retained. One record per CDR3 amino acid sequence lists the most common genes and DNA. For this entry, the V and J calls and clone size follow TCRdb and not the study's own pipeline. The sample has more than 75,000 distinct CDR3 sequences on record, approximately 10% of them singletons. The ten largest account for 2.5% of the sample.

The sample consisted of whole blood, taken in connection with sensitization to the hapten diphenylcyclopropenone (DPC). The chain is encoded by TRBV28 joined to TRBJ1-5; the D gene cannot be named for sure. This clonotype was obtained from a woman younger than 45 with alopecia areata. Some clones in this sample may be carry-over from other donors' samples. The sequenced DNA: TGTGCCAGCAGTTTACATTCGGCGGCGAATCAGCCCCAGCATTTT. It translates to CASSLHSAANQPQHF.